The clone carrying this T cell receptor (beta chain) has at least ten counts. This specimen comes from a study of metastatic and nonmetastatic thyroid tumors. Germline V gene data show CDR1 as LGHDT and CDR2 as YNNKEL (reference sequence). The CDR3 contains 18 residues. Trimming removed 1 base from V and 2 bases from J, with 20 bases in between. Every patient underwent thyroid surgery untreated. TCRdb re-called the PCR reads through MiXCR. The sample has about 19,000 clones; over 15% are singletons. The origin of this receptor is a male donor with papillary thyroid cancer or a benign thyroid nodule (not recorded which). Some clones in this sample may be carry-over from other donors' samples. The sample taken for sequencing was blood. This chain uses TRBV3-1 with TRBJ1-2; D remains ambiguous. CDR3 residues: CASSQGWAADRLNYGYTF. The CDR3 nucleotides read TGTGCCAGCAGCCAAGGCTGGGCAGCCGACCGGTTGAACTATGGCTACACCTTC.